This TCR beta chain was captured in a study of blood T cells in healthy people across ages. The authors ran a second PCR of 7 to 11 cycles using a sample-barcoded 5' primer and a J-beta primer mix. A single record per CDR3 protein comes from TCRdb applying MiXCR to the 5' RACE reads. Here the sample spans roughly 1,800,000 distinct CDR3 sequences, around 48% being singletons. The germline CDR1 and CDR2 sequences are KGHDR and SFDVKD. V was trimmed by 7 bases and J by 0 bases, leaving 18 bases between them. This CDR3 has 16 amino acids. The chain uses TRBV24-1 and TRBJ2-7, with D perhaps matching TRBD2 (6 bases). The sequencing input was blood. The sequence derives from a woman in her forties in good health. The CDR3 region has the DNA TGTGCCACCAGCGCTGGAGGGGCTTTGAGCTCCTACGAGCAGTACTTC. Translation gives CATSAGGALSSYEQYF.